In its sample, the clone carrying this T cell receptor (beta chain) was seen many times. Its antigen is still unknown. The data stem from a study of Graves' ophthalmopathy and Graves' hyperthyroidism. Whole-study findings and limits: Blood also harbored most expanded thyroid clonotypes above 0.001 frequency.

The sequenced template was RNA, covering the TCR beta CDR3 region. The authors performed first-round RT-PCR with HTBI primers and then a second-round multiplex PCR. TCRdb reanalysed the multiplex PCR reads using MiXCR and keeps one entry per CDR3 protein. The profile shows more than 300,000 distinct CDR3 sequences, 15% to 19% of them singletons. The source of the PBMCs was 8.5 to 10 ml of fresh peripheral blood. Trimming stripped 6 bases from V and 3 bases from J, with 11 bases between. CDR3 length: 13 amino acids. Germline CDR1 reads ENHRY; CDR2 reads SYGVKD. The rearrangement joins TRBV10-3 to TRBJ1-2; TRBD1 is a possible D gene (5 bases). The source material was peripheral blood. The receptor was derived from a woman aged 18-30 years with stable Graves' hyperthyroidism. CDR3 protein: CAIRGVRDYGYTF. The CDR3 coding sequence is TGTGCCATCAGAGGGGTCCGGGACTATGGCTACACCTTC.